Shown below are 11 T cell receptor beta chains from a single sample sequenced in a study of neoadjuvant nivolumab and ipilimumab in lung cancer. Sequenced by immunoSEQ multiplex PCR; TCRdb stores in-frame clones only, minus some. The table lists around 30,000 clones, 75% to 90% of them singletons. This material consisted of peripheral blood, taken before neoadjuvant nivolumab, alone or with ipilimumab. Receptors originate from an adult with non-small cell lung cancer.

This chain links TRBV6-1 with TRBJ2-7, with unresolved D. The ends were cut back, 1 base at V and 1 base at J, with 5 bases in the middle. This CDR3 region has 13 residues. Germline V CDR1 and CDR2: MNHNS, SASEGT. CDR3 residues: CASSEEGSYEQYF. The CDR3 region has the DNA TGTGCCAGCAGTGAAGAGGGATCCTACGAGCAGTACTTC.

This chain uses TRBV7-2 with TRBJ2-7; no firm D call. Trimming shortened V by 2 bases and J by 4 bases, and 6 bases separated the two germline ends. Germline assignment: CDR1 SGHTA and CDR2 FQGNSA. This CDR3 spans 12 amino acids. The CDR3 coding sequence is TGTGCCAGCAGCTTATCGGGTTACGAGCAGTACTTC. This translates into CASSLSGYEQYF. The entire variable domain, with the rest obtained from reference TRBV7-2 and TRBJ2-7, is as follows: GAGVSQSPSNKVTEKGKDVELRCDPISGHTALYWYRQSLGQGLEFLIYFQGNSAPDKSGLPSDRFSAERTGGSVSTLTIQRTQQEDSAVYLCASSLSGYEQYFGPGTRLTVT.

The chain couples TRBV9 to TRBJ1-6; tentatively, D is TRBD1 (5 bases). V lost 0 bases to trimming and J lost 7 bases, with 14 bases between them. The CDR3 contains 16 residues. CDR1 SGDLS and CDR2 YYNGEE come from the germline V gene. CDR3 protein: CASSVAGGGANSPLHF. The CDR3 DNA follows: TGTGCCAGCAGCGTAGCGGGGGGAGGGGCAAATTCACCCCTCCACTTT.

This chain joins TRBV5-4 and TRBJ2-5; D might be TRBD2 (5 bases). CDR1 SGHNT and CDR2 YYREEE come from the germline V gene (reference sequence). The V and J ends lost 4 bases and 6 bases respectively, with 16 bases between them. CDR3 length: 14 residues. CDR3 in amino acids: CASSQDLLGKTQYF. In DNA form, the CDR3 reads TGTGCCAGCAGCCAGGACCTACTCGGGAAGACCCAGTACTTC.

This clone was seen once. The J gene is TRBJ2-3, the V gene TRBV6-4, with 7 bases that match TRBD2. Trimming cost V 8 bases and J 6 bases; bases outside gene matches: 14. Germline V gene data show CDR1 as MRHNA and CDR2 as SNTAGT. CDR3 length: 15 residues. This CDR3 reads CASRVGGGSGDTQYF. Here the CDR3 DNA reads TGTGCCAGCCGAGTAGGCGGGGGATCCGGGGATACGCAGTATTTT.

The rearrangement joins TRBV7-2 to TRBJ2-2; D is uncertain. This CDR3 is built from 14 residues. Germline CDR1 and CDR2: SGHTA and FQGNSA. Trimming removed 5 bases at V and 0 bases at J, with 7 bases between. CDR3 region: CASSPLANTGELFF. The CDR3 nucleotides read TGTGCCAGCAGCCCCCTAGCGAACACCGGGGAGCTGTTTTTT.

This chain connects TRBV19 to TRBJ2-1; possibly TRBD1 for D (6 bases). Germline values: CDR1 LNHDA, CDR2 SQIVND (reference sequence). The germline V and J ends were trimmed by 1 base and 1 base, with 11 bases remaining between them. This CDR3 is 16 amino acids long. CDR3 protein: CASSIVQGPSYNEQFF. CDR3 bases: TGTGCCAGTAGTATAGTGCAGGGGCCTTCCTACAATGAGCAGTTCTTC.

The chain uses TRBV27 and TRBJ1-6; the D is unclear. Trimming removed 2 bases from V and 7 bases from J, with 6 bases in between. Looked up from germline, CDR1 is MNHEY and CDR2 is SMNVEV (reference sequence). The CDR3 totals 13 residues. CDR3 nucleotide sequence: TGTGCCAGCAGTTTACGGGGAAATTCACCCCTCCACTTT. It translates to CASSLRGNSPLHF.

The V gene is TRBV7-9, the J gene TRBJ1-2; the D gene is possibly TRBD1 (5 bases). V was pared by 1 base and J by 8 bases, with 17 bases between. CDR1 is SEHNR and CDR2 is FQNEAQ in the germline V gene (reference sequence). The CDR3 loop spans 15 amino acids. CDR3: CASSLVLTGPQGYTF. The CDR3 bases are TGTGCCAGCAGCTTAGTCTTAACAGGTCCACAGGGCTACACCTTC.

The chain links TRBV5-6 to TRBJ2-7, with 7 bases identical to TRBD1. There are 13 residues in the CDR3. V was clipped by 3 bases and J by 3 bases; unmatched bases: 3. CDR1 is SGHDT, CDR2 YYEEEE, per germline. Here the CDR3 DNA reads TGTGCCAGCAGCTCCCGGGACAGCTACGAGCAGTACTTC. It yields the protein CASSSRDSYEQYF.

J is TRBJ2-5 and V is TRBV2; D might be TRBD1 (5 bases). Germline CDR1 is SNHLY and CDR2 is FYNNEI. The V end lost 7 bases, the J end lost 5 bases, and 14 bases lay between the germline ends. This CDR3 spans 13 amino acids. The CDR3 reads CASNRQRSETQYF. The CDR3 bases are TGTGCCAGCAACAGACAGAGGAGTGAGACCCAGTACTTC.